The 26 T cell receptor beta chains below all came from one sample that was sequenced in a study of T cell repertoires in cytomegalovirus infection. These receptors lack a known antigen. TCRdb reprocessed the reads with MiXCR, giving one entry per CDR3 protein. The table records 750,000 to 900,000 distinct CDR3 sequences, around 29% of them present only once. This sample comprised cultured CD8+ T cells from PBMCs, obtained from culture after CMV antigen stimulation. The receptor set was obtained from a human donor in good health (CMV status not recorded). Some clones in this sample may be carry-over from other donors' samples.

As concerns this clonotype: This may come from a read error, since a much larger clone is one base off. This CDR3 reads CASRGQGGNTEVFF. CDR3 nucleotide sequence: TGTGCCAGCAGGGGACAAGGCGGGAACACTGAAGTTTTCTTT. The chain uses TRBV7-8 and TRBJ1-1; tentatively, D is TRBD1 (6 bases). CDR1 and CDR2 from the germline V gene are SGHVS and FQNEAQ. This CDR3 is built from 14 residues.

This clonotype has a handful of counts. The V call is TRBV25-1, the J call TRBJ1-1, with a tentative D call TRBD1 (5 bases). V lost 7 bases to trimming and J lost 1 base, with 13 bases between them. CDR1 is MGHDK and CDR2 is SYGVNS in the germline V gene. CDR3 length: 14 amino acids. CDR3 amino acids: CASTEWGGNTEAFF. The DNA for the CDR3 is TGTGCCAGCACCGAGTGGGGGGGGAACACTGAAGCTTTCTTT.

The CDR3 coding sequence is TGTGCCACCAGGGCCCACGGACAGGGGGTGGACAATGAGCAGTTCTTC. It translates to CATRAHGQGVDNEQFF. The rearrangement links TRBV24-1 to TRBJ2-1, with 10 nucleotides matching TRBD1. Looked up from germline, CDR1 is KGHDR and CDR2 is SFDVKD. V trimming: 7 bases; J trimming: 5 bases; junction bases outside the gene matches: 10. This CDR3 comprises 16 residues.

This clonotype was counted a few times. The V call is TRBV7-8, the J call TRBJ2-1; 8 bases match TRBD2. CDR1 is SGHVS and CDR2 is FQNEAQ in the germline V gene. This CDR3 comprises 19 residues. V trimming: 1 base; J trimming: 3 bases; junction bases outside the gene matches: 14. The CDR3 DNA is TGTGCCAGCAGCTTAGTCAGCCAACCCCCTAGCGGGCTCTACAATGAGCAGTTCTTC. This sequence encodes CASSLVSQPPSGLYNEQFF.

This clonotype was seen repeatedly, ten times or more. This rearrangement joins TRBV7-6 to TRBJ2-1; TRBD2 aligns across 11 bases. CDR1 and CDR2 (germline): SGHVS, FNYEAQ. V was pared by 7 bases and J by 2 bases, with 4 bases of the junction left unmatched. The CDR3 has 15 amino acids. In DNA form, the CDR3 reads TGTGCCAGCACCCAGGGACTAGCGGCCTACAATGAGCAGTTCTTC. Protein: CASTQGLAAYNEQFF. Full variable domain (rest looked up from reference TRBV7-6 and TRBJ2-1): GAGVSQSPRYKVTKRGQDVALRCDPISGHVSLYWYRQALGQGPEFLTYFNYEAQQDKSGLPNDRFSAERPEGSISTLTIQRTEQRDSAMYRCASTQGLAAYNEQFFGPGTRLTVL.

This rearrangement joins TRBV6-5 to TRBJ1-2; 9 nucleotides align to TRBD1. The CDR3 has 15 residues. CDR1 and CDR2 (germline): MNHEY, SVGAGI. V was clipped by 8 bases and J by 8 bases; unmatched bases: 15. The CDR3 sequence is CASRGGAQGAWGYTF. The CDR3 nucleotides read TGTGCCAGCCGTGGGGGGGCACAGGGGGCTTGGGGCTACACCTTC.

This rearrangement joins TRBV6-5 to TRBJ2-1, with 11 bases matching TRBD2. Germline V lookup: CDR1 MNHEY, CDR2 SVGAGI. The CDR3 is 16 residues long. V lost 2 bases, J lost 4 bases, and 4 bases stayed unmatched. The CDR3 DNA follows: TGTGCCAGCAGTTACGCGGCTAGCGGGGGGTACAATGAGCAGTTCTTC. Translating gives CASSYAASGGYNEQFF.

The chain uses TRBV4-3 and TRBJ1-4, with a possible D match to TRBD1 (5 bases). CDR1 LGHNA and CDR2 YSLEER come from the germline V gene. Trimming removed 0 bases from V and 7 bases from J, with 18 bases in between. The CDR3 sequence is 17 residues long. Here the CDR3 reads CASSQDLRGSYSEKLFF. DNA of the CDR3: TGCGCCAGCAGCCAAGATCTGCGGGGGTCGTATAGTGAAAAACTGTTTTTT.

The V gene is TRBV6-2 or TRBV6-3, the J gene TRBJ2-3; D perhaps matches TRBD2 (6 bases). The CDR3 has 18 amino acids. Germline V gene sequence: CDR1 MNHEY, CDR2 SVGEGT. Trimming left V 2 bases short and J 5 bases short, with 23 bases between. The chain's CDR3 is CASSYGPSGSGRGDTQYF. The CDR3 nucleotides read TGTGCCAGCAGTTACGGTCCCAGTGGGTCTGGGCGGGGAGATACGCAGTATTTT.

This clonotype came up a few times. The V call is TRBV11-3, the J call TRBJ2-5, with no clear D. Trimming took off 3 bases at V and 0 bases at J, with 17 bases between the two ends. The germline gives CDR1 SGHNT, CDR2 YENEEA. This CDR3 has 17 amino acids. CDR3 protein: CASSLDTGPKYQETQYF. CDR3 sequence (DNA): TGTGCCAGCAGCTTGGATACCGGACCAAAGTACCAAGAGACCCAGTACTTC.

This clonotype has only a few counts. CDR3 region: CASSPPGGGSEQYV. The CDR3 DNA is TGTGCCAGCAGCCCCCCAGGGGGGGGGAGCGAGCAGTACGTC. This rearrangement joins TRBV7-9 to TRBJ2-7; D tentatively reads TRBD1 or TRBD2 (7 bases each). Germline CDR1 SEHNR, CDR2 FQNEAQ (reference sequence). With 5 bases removed from V and 6 bases from J, the gap between germline ends came to 17 bases. This CDR3 comprises 14 residues.

This chain links TRBV7-6 with TRBJ1-4; TRBD1 matches 11 bases. The V gene's germline CDR1 is SGHVS and CDR2 FNYEAQ. CDR3 length: 15 amino acids. After removal of 5 bases from V and 8 bases from J, the junction contained 7 bases not matched to a gene. Here the CDR3 reads CASSLRTGGGEKLFF. In DNA form, the CDR3 reads TGTGCCAGCAGCCTCAGGACAGGGGGCGGAGAAAAACTGTTTTTT.

The chain uses TRBV5-5 and TRBJ1-2; no definite D call. V lost 5 bases and J 4 bases, leaving 12 bases between the germline ends. Germline-derived CDR1 and CDR2 are SGHKS and YYEKEE (reference sequence). CDR3 length equals 13 residues. This chain's CDR3 is CASRVEDLYGYTF. CDR3 DNA sequence: TGTGCCAGCAGAGTGGAGGATCTCTATGGCTACACCTTC.

The chain uses TRBV7-9 and TRBJ2-1; no firm D call. This CDR3 contains 14 residues. The V gene's germline CDR1 is SEHNR and CDR2 FQNEAQ (reference sequence). The V end was cut by 4 bases, the J end by 2 bases, with 9 bases between. CDR3 protein: CASSSVRAYNEQFF. CDR3 nucleotides: TGTGCCAGCAGCTCAGTAAGAGCCTACAATGAGCAGTTCTTC.

This chain links TRBV6-2 or TRBV6-3 with TRBJ2-5; D gene uncertain. V gave up 6 bases and J gave up 3 bases, with 11 bases separating them. CDR1 and CDR2 (germline): MNHEY, SVGEGT. The CDR3 length is 13 residues. In nucleotides, the CDR3 is TGTGCCAGCAGAAGGTTTATAAAAGAGACCCAGTACTTC. Its protein product is CASRRFIKETQYF.

V gene TRBV6-2 or TRBV6-3 combines with J gene TRBJ1-1, with TRBD1 matching over 9 bases. This CDR3 has 13 residues. Germline-derived CDR1 and CDR2 are MNHEY and SVGEGT. V was clipped by 5 bases and J by 7 bases; unmatched bases: 5. The CDR3 DNA sequence: TGTGCCAGCAGTCACGGACAGGGGAGTGAAGCTTTCTTT. It is translated as CASSHGQGSEAFF.

This chain's CDR3 is CASSRGHTYEQYV. Written as DNA, the CDR3 is TGTGCCAGCAGCCGGGGACATACCTACGAGCAGTACGTC. The chain has TRBV27 and TRBJ2-7; TRBD1 is a possible D gene (6 bases). V was pared by 6 bases and J by 2 bases, with 11 bases between. Germline CDR1 is MNHEY and CDR2 is SMNVEV (reference sequence). This CDR3 is built from 13 residues.

V usage is TRBV7-6 and J usage is TRBJ2-6; no clear D. V dropped 10 bases and J dropped 1 base, with 20 bases sitting between them. The germline V gene encodes CDR1 SGHVS and CDR2 FNYEAQ. The CDR3 runs 17 residues. The CDR3 DNA is TGTGCCATCCTCCGTCGGAGCCGAAGTTCTGGGGCCAACGTCCTGACTTTC. Translating gives CAILRRSRSSGANVLTF.

This clonotype was seen a handful of times. The chain uses TRBV6-5 and TRBJ2-3; the D is unclear. Germline loops: CDR1 MNHEY, CDR2 SVGAGI. This CDR3 is 14 amino acids long. Trimming pared 2 bases from V and 6 bases from J, leaving 12 bases between. CDR3 in amino acids: CASSYLENSDTQYF. In DNA form, the CDR3 reads TGTGCCAGCAGTTACCTGGAAAACTCGGATACGCAGTATTTT.

This clonotype was seen a few times. This rearrangement joins TRBV28 to TRBJ2-1, with 10 bases identical to TRBD2. Germline V lookup: CDR1 MDHEN, CDR2 SYDVKM. V was pared by 3 bases and J by 8 bases, with 13 bases of the junction left unmatched. There are 17 residues in the CDR3. CDR3 DNA: TGTGCCAGCAGTTTCCCCTTAGCGGGGGGATACGAGGATGAGCAGTTCTTC. This sequence encodes CASSFPLAGGYEDEQFF.

The chain has TRBV6-1 and TRBJ2-3; 8 bases fit TRBD1. The ends lost 1 base at V and 5 bases at J; junction bases unmatched: 11. The CDR3 is made up of 17 amino acids. Germline CDR1 MNHNS, CDR2 SASEGT. CDR3 coding DNA: TGTGCCAGCAGTGAAGGGTATGGACAGGGCTATCTAGATACGCAGTATTTT. Translating gives CASSEGYGQGYLDTQYF.

J is TRBJ2-6 and V is TRBV12-5; TRBD1 matches at 9 bases. The CDR3 spans 22 residues. The V segment lost 3 bases and the J segment 0 bases; nucleotides outside the gene matches: 18. Germline CDR1 LGHNT, CDR2 FRNRAP. The DNA of the CDR3 is TGTGCTAGTGGTTTCCTCCTCGGGGGACAGGGTTTGTCCCTCTCTGGGGCCAACGTCCTGACTTTC. Its translation is CASGFLLGGQGLSLSGANVLTF.

Only a few counts were recorded for this clonotype. The chain is built from TRBV6-6 and TRBJ1-5; D is ambiguous. The germline CDR1 and CDR2 sequences are MNHNY and SVGAGI (reference sequence). This CDR3 comprises 15 residues. V lost 6 bases and J 0 bases, leaving 12 bases between the germline ends. CDR3 sequence (DNA): TGTGCCAGCAGGCTTGAGCGTAATAGCAATCAGCCCCAGCATTTT. Its translation: CASRLERNSNQPQHF.

The V gene is TRBV20-1, the J gene TRBJ1-2; maybe TRBD1 (5 bases). CDR3 size: 17 residues. Per the germline V gene, CDR1 is DFQATT and CDR2 is SNEGSKA (reference sequence). Trimming took off 2 bases at V and 4 bases at J, with 23 bases between the two ends. For the CDR3, the DNA is TGCAGTGCTAGACCTATCCTCAAGGACCCAGGGCGCTATGGCTACACCTTC. Its protein is CSARPILKDPGRYGYTF.

This chain uses TRBV6-2 or TRBV6-3 with TRBJ2-4; a possible D gene is TRBD2 (6 bases). The V and J ends lost 4 bases and 1 base respectively, with 8 bases between them. The CDR3 is made up of 14 amino acids. Germline V CDR1 and CDR2: MNHEY, SVGEGT. The CDR3 reads CASSSGVAKNIQYF. In DNA, the CDR3 is TGTGCCAGCAGTTCGGGGGTGGCCAAAAACATTCAGTACTTC.

At least ten counts were recorded for this clonotype. The V call is TRBV7-9, the J call TRBJ1-1, with D possibly TRBD1 on 5 matching bases. Germline V gene lookup returns CDR1 SEHNR and CDR2 FQNEAQ (reference sequence). The CDR3 consists of 14 residues. V was cut by 4 bases and J by 1 base, with 10 bases left in between. The CDR3 DNA reads as TGTGCCAGCAGCTCCGCAGGGCGGAACACTGAAGCTTTCTTT. It codes for CASSSAGRNTEAFF. Complete variable domain (other parts from reference TRBV7-9 and TRBJ1-1): DTGVSQNPRHKITKRGQNVTFRCDPISEHNRLYWYRQTLGQGPEFLTYFQNEAQLEKSRLLSDRFSAERPKGSFSTLEIQRTEQGDSAMYLCASSSAGRNTEAFFGQGTRLTVV.